The 10 T cell receptor beta chains given below trace back to one sample, sequenced in a study of blood T cells in healthy people across ages. A second about 7 to 12 cycle PCR used barcoded and J-beta primers. TCRdb processed the 5' RACE reads anew with MiXCR; each CDR3 protein has one entry. This repertoire shows about 1.4 million distinct CDR3 sequences, around 59% found once; its top ten account for roughly 7%. The sample consisted of blood. Source of these receptors: a man aged 18 to 30 in good health.

The DNA of the CDR3 is TGCGCCAGCAGCCCCTGTATCAGGGCAGATACGCAGTATTTT. Its translation: CASSPCIRADTQYF. This rearrangement joins TRBV4-3 to TRBJ2-3; weak D call: TRBD1 (5 bases). In germline, CDR1 is LGHNA, CDR2 YSLEER. V was trimmed by 4 bases and J by 4 bases, leaving 12 bases between them. The CDR3 has 14 amino acids.

The rearrangement uses TRBV11-2 and TRBJ2-5; 9 bases are a match to TRBD1. CDR3 length: 14 amino acids. Germline V gene data show CDR1 as SGHAT and CDR2 as FQNNGV. J gave up 4 bases and V 6 bases, and 6 bases lay outside the gene matches. The CDR3 spells CASRATGGRETQYF. DNA of the CDR3: TGTGCCAGCAGGGCTACAGGGGGCAGAGAGACCCAGTACTTC.

This chain joins TRBV4-1 and TRBJ2-2; possibly TRBD1 or TRBD2 for D (6 bases each). CDR3 length: 17 residues. The ends were cut back, 5 bases at V and 3 bases at J, with 19 bases in the middle. Germline CDR1 MGHRA, CDR2 YSYEKL. In nucleotides, the CDR3 is TGCGCCAGCAGCTTATCCAGGGGCAGGGAGGACACCGGGGAGCTGTTTTTT. Translation: CASSLSRGREDTGELFF.

V is TRBV4-3 and J is TRBJ2-1, with 9 positions matching TRBD2. The germline CDR1 and CDR2 sequences are LGHNA and YSLEER. CDR3 size: 16 residues. After removal of 0 bases from V and 10 bases from J, the junction contained 10 bases not matched to a gene. DNA for the CDR3: TGCGCCAGCAGCCAAGACGCCGAGCGGGGGGCCCCGGAGCAGTTCTTC. It specifies CASSQDAERGAPEQFF.

The gene calls are TRBV2 and TRBJ2-5; possibly TRBD1 for D (6 bases). The CDR3 runs 15 residues. Germline V CDR1 and CDR2: SNHLY, FYNNEI. Trimming cost V 6 bases and J 0 bases, with 14 bases left between them. The CDR3 sequence is CASREITGYQETQYF. The CDR3 DNA follows: TGTGCCAGCAGGGAAATTACAGGGTACCAAGAGACCCAGTACTTC.

CDR3: CASSHEPGTDTQYF. CDR3 DNA sequence: TGCGCCAGCAGCCATGAACCCGGGACAGATACGCAGTATTTT. The chain joins TRBV5-1 to TRBJ2-3; D uncertain. This CDR3 has 14 amino acids. The germline V gene has CDR1 SGHRS and CDR2 YFSETQ. V gave up 4 bases and J gave up 3 bases, with 12 bases separating them.

The chain joins TRBV5-6 to TRBJ2-3; D not resolved. The germline V gene encodes CDR1 SGHDT and CDR2 YYEEEE. Trimming left V 3 bases short and J 4 bases short, with 9 bases between. This CDR3 region has 13 residues. The DNA for the CDR3 is TGTGCCAGCAGCTCGCAGGCGCCAGATACGCAGTATTTT. It translates to CASSSQAPDTQYF.

This chain links TRBV25-1 with TRBJ1-1; a weak D match, TRBD1 (5 bases). V was shortened by 10 bases and J by 1 base, with 10 bases between the two germline ends. The CDR3 loop spans 12 amino acids. Germline V lookup: CDR1 MGHDK, CDR2 SYGVNS. CDR3 in amino acids: CATGRANTEAFF. The CDR3 nucleotides are TGTGCCACGGGCAGGGCGAACACTGAAGCTTTCTTT.

This chain connects TRBV10-1 to TRBJ2-3, with D tentatively TRBD2 (6 bases). The CDR3 length is 15 residues. V dropped 4 bases and J dropped 4 bases, with 15 bases sitting between them. In germline, CDR1 is WNHNN, CDR2 SYGVQD (reference sequence). This CDR3 is CASSGTGEFADTQYF. The CDR3 DNA reads TGCGCCAGCAGTGGAACGGGAGAGTTCGCAGATACGCAGTATTTT.

This clonotype was recorded a few times. This chain connects TRBV29-1 to TRBJ2-5; D is uncertain. Between the trimmed V and J ends, which lost 6 bases and 4 bases, there was a span of 12 bases. Germline CDR1 is SQVTM and CDR2 is ANQGSEA. There are 12 residues in the CDR3. CDR3 protein: CSVVDLRETQYF. In nucleotides, the CDR3 is TGCAGCGTCGTGGACCTGAGAGAGACCCAGTACTTC.